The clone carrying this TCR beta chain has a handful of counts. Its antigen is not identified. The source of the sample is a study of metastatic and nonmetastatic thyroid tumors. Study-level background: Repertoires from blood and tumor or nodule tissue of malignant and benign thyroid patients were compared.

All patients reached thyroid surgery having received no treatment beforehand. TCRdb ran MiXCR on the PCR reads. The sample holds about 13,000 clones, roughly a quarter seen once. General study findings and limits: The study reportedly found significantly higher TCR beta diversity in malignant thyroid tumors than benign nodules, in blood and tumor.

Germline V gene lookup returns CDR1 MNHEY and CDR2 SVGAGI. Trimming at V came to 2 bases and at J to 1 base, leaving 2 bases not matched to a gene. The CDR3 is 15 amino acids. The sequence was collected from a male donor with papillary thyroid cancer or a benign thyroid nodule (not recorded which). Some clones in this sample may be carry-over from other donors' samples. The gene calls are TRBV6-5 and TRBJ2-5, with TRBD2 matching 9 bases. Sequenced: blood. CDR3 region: CASSYGGRAQETQYF. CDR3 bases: TGTGCCAGCAGTTACGGCGGGAGGGCCCAAGAGACCCAGTACTTC.